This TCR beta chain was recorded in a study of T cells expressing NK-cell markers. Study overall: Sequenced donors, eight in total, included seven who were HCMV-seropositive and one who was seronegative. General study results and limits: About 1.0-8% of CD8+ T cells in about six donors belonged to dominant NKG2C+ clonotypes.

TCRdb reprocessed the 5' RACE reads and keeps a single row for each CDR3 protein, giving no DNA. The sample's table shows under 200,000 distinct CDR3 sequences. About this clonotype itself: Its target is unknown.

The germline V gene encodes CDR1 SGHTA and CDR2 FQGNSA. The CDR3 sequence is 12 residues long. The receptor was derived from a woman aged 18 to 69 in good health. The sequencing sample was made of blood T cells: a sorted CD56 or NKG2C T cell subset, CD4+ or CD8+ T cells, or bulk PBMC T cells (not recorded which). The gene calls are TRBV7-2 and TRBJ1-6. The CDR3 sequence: CASSLVNSPLHF.